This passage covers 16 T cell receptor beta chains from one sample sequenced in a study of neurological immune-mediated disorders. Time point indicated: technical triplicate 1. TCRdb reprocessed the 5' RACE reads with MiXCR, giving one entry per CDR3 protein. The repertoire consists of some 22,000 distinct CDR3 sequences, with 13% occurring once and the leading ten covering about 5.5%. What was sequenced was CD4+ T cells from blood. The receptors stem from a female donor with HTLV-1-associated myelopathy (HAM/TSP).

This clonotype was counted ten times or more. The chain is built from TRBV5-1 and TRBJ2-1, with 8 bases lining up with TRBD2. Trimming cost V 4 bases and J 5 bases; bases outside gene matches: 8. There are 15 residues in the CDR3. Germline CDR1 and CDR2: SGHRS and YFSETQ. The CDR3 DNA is TGCGCCAGCAGCGTGTGGACTAGCATAAACAATGAGCAGTTCTTC. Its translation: CASSVWTSINNEQFF.

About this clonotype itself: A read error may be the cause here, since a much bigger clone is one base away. The CDR3 protein is CASSQEISGGPKTQYF. In DNA, the CDR3 is TGCGCCAGCAGCCAAGAGATCTCAGGGGGTCCAAAGACCCAGTACTTC. This chain uses TRBV4-1 with TRBJ2-5, with 7 bases lining up with TRBD1. J gave up 6 bases and V 0 bases, and 10 bases lay outside the gene matches. Germline V lookup: CDR1 MGHRA, CDR2 YSYEKL. The CDR3 runs to 16 residues.

The CDR3 DNA sequence: TGTGCCAGCCCCGGGACTAGCGGGAAAGAGACCCAGTACTTC. Its translation is CASPGTSGKETQYF. This chain uses TRBV6-2 or TRBV6-3 with TRBJ2-5; TRBD2 matches 13 bases. Germline V CDR1 and CDR2: MNHEY, SVGEGT. The CDR3 is 14 amino acids. The V segment lost 8 bases and the J segment 3 bases; nucleotides outside the gene matches: 3.

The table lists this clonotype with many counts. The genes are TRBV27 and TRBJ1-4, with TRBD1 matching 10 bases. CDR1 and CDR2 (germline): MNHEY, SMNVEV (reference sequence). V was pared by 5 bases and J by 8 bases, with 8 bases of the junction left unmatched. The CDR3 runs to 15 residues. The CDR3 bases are TGTGCCAGCAGTCGTGCGAGGGACAGGGGCGAAAAACTGTTTTTT. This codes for CASSRARDRGEKLFF.

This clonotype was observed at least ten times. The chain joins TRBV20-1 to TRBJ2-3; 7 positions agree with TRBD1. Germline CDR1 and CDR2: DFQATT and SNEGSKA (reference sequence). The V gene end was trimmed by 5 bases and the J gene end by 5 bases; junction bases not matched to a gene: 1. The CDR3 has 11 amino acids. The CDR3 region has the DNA TGCAGTGCTGCAGGGGGAGATACGCAGTATTTT. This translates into CSAAGGDTQYF.

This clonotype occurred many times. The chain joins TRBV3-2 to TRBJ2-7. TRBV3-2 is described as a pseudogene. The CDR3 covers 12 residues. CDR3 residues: CASSRDSYEQYF. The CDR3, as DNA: TGTGCCAGCAGCCGGGACTCCTACGAGCAGTACTTC.

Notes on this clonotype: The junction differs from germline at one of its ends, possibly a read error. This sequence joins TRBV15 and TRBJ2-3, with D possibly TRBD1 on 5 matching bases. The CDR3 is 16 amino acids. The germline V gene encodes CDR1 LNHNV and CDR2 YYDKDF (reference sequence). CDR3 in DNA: TGTGCCACCAGCAGAACTACATGGGGCAGCACAGATACGCATTATTTT. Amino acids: CATSRTTWGSTDTHYF.

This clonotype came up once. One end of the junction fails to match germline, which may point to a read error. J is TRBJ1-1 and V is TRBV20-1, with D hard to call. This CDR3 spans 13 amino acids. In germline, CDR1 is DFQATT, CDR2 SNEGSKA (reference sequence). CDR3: CCAKVVASTEAFF. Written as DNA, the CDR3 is TGCTGTGCTAAGGTGGTGGCGAGTACTGAAGCTTTCTTT.

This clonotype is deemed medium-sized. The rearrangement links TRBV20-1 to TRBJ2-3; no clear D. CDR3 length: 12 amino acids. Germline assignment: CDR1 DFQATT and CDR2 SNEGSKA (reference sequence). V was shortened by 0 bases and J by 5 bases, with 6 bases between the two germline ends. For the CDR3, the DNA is TGCAGTGCTAGAGATGGTTTAGATACGCAGTATTTT. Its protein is CSARDGLDTQYF.

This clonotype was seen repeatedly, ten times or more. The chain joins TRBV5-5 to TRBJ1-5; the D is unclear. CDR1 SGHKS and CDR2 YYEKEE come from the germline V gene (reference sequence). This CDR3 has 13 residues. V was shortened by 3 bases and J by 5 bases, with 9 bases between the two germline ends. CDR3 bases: TGTGCCAGCAGCTCAAGGGTTGATCAGCCCCAGCATTTT. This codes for CASSSRVDQPQHF.

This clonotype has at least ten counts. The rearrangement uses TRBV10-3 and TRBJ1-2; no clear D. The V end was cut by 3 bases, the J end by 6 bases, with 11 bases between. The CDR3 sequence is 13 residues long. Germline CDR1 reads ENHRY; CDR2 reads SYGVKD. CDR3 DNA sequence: TGTGCCATCAGTGAAGGCGAAGAAGATGGCTACACCTTC. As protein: CAISEGEEDGYTF.

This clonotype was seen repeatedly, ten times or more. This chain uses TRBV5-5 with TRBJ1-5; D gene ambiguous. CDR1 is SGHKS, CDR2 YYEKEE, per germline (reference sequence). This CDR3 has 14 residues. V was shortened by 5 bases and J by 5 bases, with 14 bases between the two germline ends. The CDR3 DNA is TGTGCCAGCAGTCTGGGTAGGTCGGATCAGCCCCAGCATTTT. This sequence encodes CASSLGRSDQPQHF.

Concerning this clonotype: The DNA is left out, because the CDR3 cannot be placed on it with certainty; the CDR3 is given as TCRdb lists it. This CDR3 is CASSFYICSARDRGRTEAFF. The V and J genes are TRBV5-1 and TRBJ1-1; the DNA was not compared with TRBD1, the D call given in the table. Germline loops: CDR1 SGHRS, CDR2 YFSETQ. The CDR3 contains 20 residues when both ends are counted.

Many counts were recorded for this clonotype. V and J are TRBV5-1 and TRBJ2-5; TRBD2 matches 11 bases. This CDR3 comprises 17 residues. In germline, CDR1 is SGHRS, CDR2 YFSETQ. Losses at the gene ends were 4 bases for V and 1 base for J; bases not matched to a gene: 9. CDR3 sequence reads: CASSATLTSGTQETQYF. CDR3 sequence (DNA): TGCGCCAGCAGCGCCACCCTGACTAGCGGGACCCAAGAGACCCAGTACTTC.

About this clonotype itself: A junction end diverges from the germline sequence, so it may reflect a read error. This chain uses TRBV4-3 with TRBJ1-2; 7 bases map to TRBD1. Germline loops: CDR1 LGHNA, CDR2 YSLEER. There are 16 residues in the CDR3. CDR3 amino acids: CACSQVRDSFDYGYTF. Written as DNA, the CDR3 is TGCGCCTGCAGTCAAGTTCGGGACAGTTTCGACTATGGCTACACCTTC.

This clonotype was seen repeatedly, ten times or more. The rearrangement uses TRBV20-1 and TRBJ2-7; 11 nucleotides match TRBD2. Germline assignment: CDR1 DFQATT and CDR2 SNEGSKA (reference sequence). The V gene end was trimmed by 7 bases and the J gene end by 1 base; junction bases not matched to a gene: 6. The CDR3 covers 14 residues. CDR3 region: CSGFSGGASYEQYF. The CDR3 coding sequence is TGCAGTGGTTTTAGCGGGGGGGCGTCCTACGAGCAGTACTTC.